This is a list of T cell receptor beta chains from one sample in a study of T cell repertoires in cytomegalovirus infection. Each CDR3 protein gets one entry after TCRdb re-called the reads with MiXCR. The repertoire holds 150,000 to 200,000 distinct CDR3 sequences, roughly 9% seen once, with approximately 4.2% in the top ten. Sequenced sample: PBMCs. Receptors originate from a human donor in good health (CMV status not recorded). Some clones in this sample may be carry-over from other donors' samples. Both conserved end residues are part of each CDR3. The D gene is left open where the match is weak. Rows give clone size only sometimes, using once, few, many, or a class for an expanded clone.

v_call: TRBV7-2
cdr3_length: 13
d_call: NA
clone_size: many
j_call: TRBJ2-1
cdr3_nt: TGTGCCAGCAGCTTAGGGGGTCAGGGGAAGCAGTTCTTC
cdr3_aa: CASSLGGQGKQFF

v_call: TRBV7-2
cdr3_length: 18
d_call: NA
clone_size: many
j_call: TRBJ1-6
cdr3_nt: TGTGCCAGCAGCTTATCGCCGGGGGGACTCCAAGGTGGTTCACCCCTCCACTTT
cdr3_aa: CASSLSPGGLQGGSPLHF

v_call: TRBV4-1
cdr3_length: 18
d_call: NA
clone_size: many
j_call: TRBJ2-1
cdr3_nt: TGCGCCAGCAGCCAAGTCCTCGCGGGAATCAGCTCCTACAATGAGCAGTTCTTC
cdr3_aa: CASSQVLAGISSYNEQFF

v_call: TRBV28
cdr3_length: 15
d_call: TRBD1
clone_size: many
j_call: TRBJ1-2
cdr3_nt: TGTGCCAGCAGTCCCGGGACAGGGAATACCTATGGCTACACCTTC
cdr3_aa: CASSPGTGNTYGYTF

v_call: TRBV20-1
cdr3_length: 11
d_call: NA
clone_size: NA
j_call: TRBJ2-1
cdr3_nt: TGCAGTGCTCCGACCCACAATGAGCAGTTCTTC
cdr3_aa: CSAPTHNEQFF

v_call: TRBV11-1
cdr3_length: 15
d_call: NA
clone_size: NA
j_call: TRBJ2-1
cdr3_nt: TGTGCCAGCAGCCAGGTGGACGGCCCCTACAATGAGCAGTTCTTC
cdr3_aa: CASSQVDGPYNEQFF

v_call: TRBV18
cdr3_length: 17
d_call: TRBD1
clone_size: NA
j_call: TRBJ2-5
cdr3_nt: TGTGCCAGCTCACCAGACATACGGGACAGGGCCAGAGAGACCCAGTACTTC
cdr3_aa: CASSPDIRDRARETQYF

v_call: TRBV19
cdr3_length: 16
d_call: NA
clone_size: few
j_call: TRBJ1-5
cdr3_nt: TGTGCCAGTAGTATAGGCGGGCACTCTAGCAATCAGCCCCAGCATTTT
cdr3_aa: CASSIGGHSSNQPQHF

v_call: TRBV2
cdr3_length: 13
d_call: NA
clone_size: many
j_call: TRBJ1-1
cdr3_nt: TGTGCCAGCAGCTACACGGGGTTCACTGAAGCTTTCTTT
cdr3_aa: CASSYTGFTEAFF

v_call: TRBV7-8
cdr3_length: 15
d_call: NA
clone_size: many
j_call: TRBJ1-5
cdr3_nt: TGTGCCAGCAGCTTAGCCACCAGTGGCAATCAGCCCCAGCATTTT
cdr3_aa: CASSLATSGNQPQHF

v_call: TRBV11-2
cdr3_length: 11
d_call: NA
clone_size: NA
j_call: TRBJ1-1
cdr3_nt: TGTGCCAGCAGCTTGCGAAGGGGAGCTTTCTTT
cdr3_aa: CASSLRRGAFF

v_call: TRBV2
cdr3_length: 15
d_call: NA
clone_size: few
j_call: TRBJ1-2
cdr3_nt: TGTGCCAGCAGTGAAGCGCTCACACAGGGAGGTGGCTACACCTTC
cdr3_aa: CASSEALTQGGGYTF

v_call: TRBV6-2/TRBV6-3
cdr3_length: 15
d_call: TRBD2
clone_size: many
j_call: TRBJ2-7
cdr3_nt: TGTGCCAGCAGTTACTCGGGACTAGTCACTGCCGAGCAGTACTTC
cdr3_aa: CASSYSGLVTAEQYF

v_call: TRBV27
cdr3_length: 15
d_call: TRBD1
clone_size: few
j_call: TRBJ2-1
cdr3_nt: TGTGCCACTAGGAGGTCGGCAGGGGGATCCAATGAGCAGTTCTTC
cdr3_aa: CATRRSAGGSNEQFF

v_call: TRBV14
cdr3_length: 15
d_call: TRBD1
clone_size: many
j_call: TRBJ2-5
cdr3_nt: TGTGCCAGCAGACCGACAGGGAACCTTAGGGAGACCCAGTACTTC
cdr3_aa: CASRPTGNLRETQYF

v_call: TRBV7-3
cdr3_length: 16
d_call: TRBD2
clone_size: many
j_call: TRBJ2-3
cdr3_nt: TGTGCCAGCAGCCCTTCCCTACAGCGGGGAACAGATACGCAGTATTTT
cdr3_aa: CASSPSLQRGTDTQYF

v_call: TRBV2
cdr3_length: 14
d_call: NA
clone_size: few
j_call: TRBJ1-1
cdr3_nt: TGTGCCAGCGACGGGGGGGCCGTGAACACTGAAGCTTTCTTT
cdr3_aa: CASDGGAVNTEAFF

v_call: TRBV9
cdr3_length: 14
d_call: NA
clone_size: NA
j_call: TRBJ2-7
cdr3_nt: TGTGCCAGCAGCTCCAAAATTGGGGGAGACGAGCAGTACTTC
cdr3_aa: CASSSKIGGDEQYF

v_call: TRBV28
cdr3_length: 17
d_call: NA
clone_size: few
j_call: TRBJ1-3
cdr3_nt: TGTGCCAGCAGTTTAAGGGGAAGCCTCATAGGAGGAAACACCATATATTTT
cdr3_aa: CASSLRGSLIGGNTIYF

v_call: TRBV19
cdr3_length: 12
d_call: NA
clone_size: many
j_call: TRBJ2-1
cdr3_nt: TGTGCCAGTAGCCGGGTCTACAATGAGCAGTTCTTC
cdr3_aa: CASSRVYNEQFF

v_call: TRBV2
cdr3_length: 15
d_call: NA
clone_size: NA
j_call: TRBJ1-2
cdr3_nt: TGTGCCAGCAGTGAGCGGGCCCCGGGCGCCTATGGCTACACCTTC
cdr3_aa: CASSERAPGAYGYTF

v_call: TRBV7-8
cdr3_length: 15
d_call: TRBD2
clone_size: many
j_call: TRBJ2-7
cdr3_nt: TGTGCCAGCAGCTCCCTAGCGGGAGGGGACTACGAGCAGTACTTC
cdr3_aa: CASSSLAGGDYEQYF

v_call: TRBV5-4
cdr3_length: 17
d_call: NA
clone_size: many
j_call: TRBJ2-1
cdr3_nt: TGTGCCAGCAGCTTGGGAAGGGGGACATACTCCTACAATGAGCAGTTCTTC
cdr3_aa: CASSLGRGTYSYNEQFF

v_call: TRBV28
cdr3_length: 13
d_call: NA
clone_size: few
j_call: TRBJ1-5
cdr3_nt: TGTGCCAGCAGTGAGACAGGCAATCAGCCCCAGCATTTT
cdr3_aa: CASSETGNQPQHF